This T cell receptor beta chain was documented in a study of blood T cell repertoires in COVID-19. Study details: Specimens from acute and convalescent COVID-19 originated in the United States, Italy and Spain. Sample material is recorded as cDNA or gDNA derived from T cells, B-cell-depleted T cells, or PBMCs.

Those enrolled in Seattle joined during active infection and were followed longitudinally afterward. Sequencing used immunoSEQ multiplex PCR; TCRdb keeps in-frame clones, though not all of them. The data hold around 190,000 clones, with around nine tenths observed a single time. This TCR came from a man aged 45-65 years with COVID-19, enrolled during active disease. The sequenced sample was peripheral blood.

The CDR3, as DNA: TGTGCCAGCAGTTTGGCCAGCGGGAGGGCTTACGAGCAGTACTTC. It encodes CASSLASGRAYEQYF. This chain joins TRBV28 and TRBJ2-7, with TRBD2 identical over 10 bases. Germline CDR1 MDHEN, CDR2 SYDVKM. The ends lost 3 bases at V and 4 bases at J; junction bases unmatched: 6. This CDR3 is built from 15 residues.